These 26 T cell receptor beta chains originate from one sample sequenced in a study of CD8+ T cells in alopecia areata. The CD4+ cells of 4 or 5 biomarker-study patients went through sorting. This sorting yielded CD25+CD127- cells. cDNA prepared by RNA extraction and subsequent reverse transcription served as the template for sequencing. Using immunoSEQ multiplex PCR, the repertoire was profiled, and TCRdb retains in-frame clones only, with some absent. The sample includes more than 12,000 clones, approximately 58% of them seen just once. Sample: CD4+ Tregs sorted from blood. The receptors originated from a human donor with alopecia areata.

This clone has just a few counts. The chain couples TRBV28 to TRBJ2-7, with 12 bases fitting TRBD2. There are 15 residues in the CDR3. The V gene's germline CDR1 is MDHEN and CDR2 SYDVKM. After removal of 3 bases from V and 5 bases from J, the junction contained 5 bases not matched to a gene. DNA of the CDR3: TGTGCCAGCAGTTTGACTAGCGGGAGCGGGAACGAGCAGTACTTC. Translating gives CASSLTSGSGNEQYF.

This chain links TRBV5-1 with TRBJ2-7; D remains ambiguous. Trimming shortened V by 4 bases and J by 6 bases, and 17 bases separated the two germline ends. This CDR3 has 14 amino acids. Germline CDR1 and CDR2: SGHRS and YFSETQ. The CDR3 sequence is CASSPGPSQAEQYF. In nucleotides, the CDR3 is TGCGCCAGCAGCCCCGGACCATCTCAGGCCGAGCAGTACTTC.

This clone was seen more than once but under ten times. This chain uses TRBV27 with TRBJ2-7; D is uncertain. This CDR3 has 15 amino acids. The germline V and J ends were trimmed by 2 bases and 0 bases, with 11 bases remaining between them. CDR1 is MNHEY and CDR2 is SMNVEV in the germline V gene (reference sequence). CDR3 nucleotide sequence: TGTGCCAGCAGTTTACGGGCCAAAAGCTCCTACGAGCAGTACTTC. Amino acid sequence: CASSLRAKSSYEQYF.

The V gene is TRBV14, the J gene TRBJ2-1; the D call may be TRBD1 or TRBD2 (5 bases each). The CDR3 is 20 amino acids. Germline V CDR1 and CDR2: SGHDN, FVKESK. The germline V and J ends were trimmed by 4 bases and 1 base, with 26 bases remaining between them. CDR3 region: CASSLIPPGPSLISYNEQFF. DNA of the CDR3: TGTGCCAGCAGCCTCATTCCGCCGGGACCCTCCTTAATTTCCTACAATGAGCAGTTCTTC.

In DNA, the CDR3 is TGCAGCGTGGCCGGGACGGACTCCTACGAGCAGTACTTC. Translation gives CSVAGTDSYEQYF. J is TRBJ2-5 and V is TRBV29-1; perhaps D is TRBD1 or TRBD2 (5 bases each). The DNA matches TRBJ2-7 better at its end, which makes the J call doubtful. CDR1 and CDR2 from the germline V gene are SQVTM and ANQGSEA. CDR3 length: 13 residues.

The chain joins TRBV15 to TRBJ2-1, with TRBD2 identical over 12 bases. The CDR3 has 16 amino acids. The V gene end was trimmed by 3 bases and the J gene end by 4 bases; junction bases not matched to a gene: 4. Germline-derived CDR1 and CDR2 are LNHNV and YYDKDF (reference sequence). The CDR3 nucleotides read TGTGCCACCAGCAGTATTCTAGCGGGAGGGTACAATGAGCAGTTCTTC. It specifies CATSSILAGGYNEQFF.

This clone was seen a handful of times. The CDR3 loop is CATSRAENYGYTF. Written as DNA, the CDR3 is TGTGCCACCAGCAGAGCGGAGAACTATGGCTACACCTTC. The V call is TRBV15, the J call TRBJ1-2; D unclear. Germline assignment: CDR1 LNHNV and CDR2 YYDKDF (reference sequence). This CDR3 contains 13 residues. V lost 1 base, J lost 2 bases, and 5 bases lay in between.

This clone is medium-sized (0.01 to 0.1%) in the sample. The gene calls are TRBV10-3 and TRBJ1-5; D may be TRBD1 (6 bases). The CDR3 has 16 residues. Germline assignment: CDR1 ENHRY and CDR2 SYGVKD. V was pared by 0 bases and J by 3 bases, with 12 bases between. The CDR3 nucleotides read TGTGCCATCAGTGAGTCGAGGGACATGTCCAATCAGCCCCAGCATTTT. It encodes CAISESRDMSNQPQHF.

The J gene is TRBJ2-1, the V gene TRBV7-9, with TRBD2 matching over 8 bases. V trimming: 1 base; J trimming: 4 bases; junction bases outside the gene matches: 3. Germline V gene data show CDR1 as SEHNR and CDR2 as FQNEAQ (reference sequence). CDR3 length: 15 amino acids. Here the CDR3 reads CASSLVGRDYNEQFF. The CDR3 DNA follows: TGTGCCAGCAGCTTAGTCGGGAGGGATTACAATGAGCAGTTCTTC.

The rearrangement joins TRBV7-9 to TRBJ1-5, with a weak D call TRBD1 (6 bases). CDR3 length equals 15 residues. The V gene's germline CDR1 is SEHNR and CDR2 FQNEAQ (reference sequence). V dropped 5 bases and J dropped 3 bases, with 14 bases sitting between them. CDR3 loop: CASSQTGGPNQPQHF. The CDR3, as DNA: TGTGCCAGCAGCCAGACGGGGGGGCCCAATCAGCCCCAGCATTTT.

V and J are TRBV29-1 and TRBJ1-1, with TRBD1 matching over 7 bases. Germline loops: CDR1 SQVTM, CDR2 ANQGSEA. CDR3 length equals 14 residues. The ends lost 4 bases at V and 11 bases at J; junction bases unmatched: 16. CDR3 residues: CSVVLDRATRGAFF. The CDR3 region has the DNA TGCAGCGTTGTACTTGACAGGGCTACCCGAGGGGCTTTCTTT.

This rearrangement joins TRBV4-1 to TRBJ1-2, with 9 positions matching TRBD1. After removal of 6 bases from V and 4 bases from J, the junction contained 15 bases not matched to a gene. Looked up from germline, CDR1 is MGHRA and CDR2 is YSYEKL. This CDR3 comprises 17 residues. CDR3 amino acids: CASSFGTRDRALYGYTF. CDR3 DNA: TGCGCCAGCAGTTTCGGGACCCGGGACAGGGCCCTCTATGGCTACACCTTC.

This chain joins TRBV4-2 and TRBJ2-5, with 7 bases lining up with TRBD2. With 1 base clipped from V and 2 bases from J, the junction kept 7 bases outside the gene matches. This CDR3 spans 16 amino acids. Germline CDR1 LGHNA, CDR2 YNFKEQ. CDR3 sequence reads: CASSQALPGGQETQYF. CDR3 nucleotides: TGTGCCAGCAGCCAAGCCCTCCCCGGGGGGCAAGAGACCCAGTACTTC.

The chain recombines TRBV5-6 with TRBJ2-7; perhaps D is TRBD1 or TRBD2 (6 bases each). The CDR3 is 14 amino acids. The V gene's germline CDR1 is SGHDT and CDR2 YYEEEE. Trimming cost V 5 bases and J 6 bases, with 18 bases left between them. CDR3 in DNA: TGTGCCAGCAGTCGGGGGCGGCAGGGGCGCGAGCAGTACTTC. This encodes CASSRGRQGREQYF.

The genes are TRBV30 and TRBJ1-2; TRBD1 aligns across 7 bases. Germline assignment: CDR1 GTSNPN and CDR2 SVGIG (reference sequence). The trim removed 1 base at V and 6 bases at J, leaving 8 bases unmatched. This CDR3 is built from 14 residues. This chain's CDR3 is CAWSAADRVDGYTF. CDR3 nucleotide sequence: TGTGCCTGGAGTGCCGCAGACAGGGTGGATGGCTACACCTTC. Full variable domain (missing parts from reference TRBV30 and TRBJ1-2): SQTIHQWPATLVQPVGSPLSLECTVEGTSNPNLYWYRQAAGRGLQLLFYSVGIGQISSEVPQNLSASRPQDRQFILSSKKLLLSDSGFYLCAWSAADRVDGYTFGSGTRLTVV.

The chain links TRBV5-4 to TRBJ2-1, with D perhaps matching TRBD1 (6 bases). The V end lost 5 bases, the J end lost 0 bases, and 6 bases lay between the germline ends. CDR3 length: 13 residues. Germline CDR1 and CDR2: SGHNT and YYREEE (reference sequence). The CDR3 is CASRQGSYNEQFF. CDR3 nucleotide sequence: TGTGCCAGCAGACAGGGCTCCTACAATGAGCAGTTCTTC. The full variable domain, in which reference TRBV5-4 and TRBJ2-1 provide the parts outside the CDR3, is ETGVTQSPTHLIKTRGQQVTLRCSSQSGHNTVSWYQQALGQGPQFIFQYYREEENGRGNFPPRFSGLQFPNYSSELNVNALELDDSALYLCASRQGSYNEQFFGPGTRLTVL.

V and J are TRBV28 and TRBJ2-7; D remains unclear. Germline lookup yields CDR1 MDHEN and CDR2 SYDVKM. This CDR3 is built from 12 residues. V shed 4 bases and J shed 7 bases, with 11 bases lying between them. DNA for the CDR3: TGTGCCAGCAGTTCGGGCCATAGAGAGCAGTACTTC. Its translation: CASSSGHREQYF.

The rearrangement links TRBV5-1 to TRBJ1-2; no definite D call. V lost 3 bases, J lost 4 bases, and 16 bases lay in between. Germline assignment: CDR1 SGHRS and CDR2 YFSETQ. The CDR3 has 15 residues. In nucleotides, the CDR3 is TGCGCCAGCAGCTCGGAGGTCAGGCCGATCTATGGCTACACCTTC. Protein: CASSSEVRPIYGYTF.

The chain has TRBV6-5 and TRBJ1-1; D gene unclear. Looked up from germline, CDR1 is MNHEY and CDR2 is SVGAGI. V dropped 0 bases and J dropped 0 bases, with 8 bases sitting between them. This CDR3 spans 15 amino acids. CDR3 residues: CASSYSKLVNTEAFF. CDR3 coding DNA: TGTGCCAGCAGTTACTCGAAACTGGTGAACACTGAAGCTTTCTTT.

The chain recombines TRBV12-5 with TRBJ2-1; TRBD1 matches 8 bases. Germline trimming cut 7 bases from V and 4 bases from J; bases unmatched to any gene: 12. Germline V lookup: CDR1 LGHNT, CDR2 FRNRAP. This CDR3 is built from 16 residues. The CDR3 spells CASALLKGQAYNEQFF. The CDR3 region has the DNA TGTGCTAGTGCCCTCTTAAAGGGACAGGCGTACAATGAGCAGTTCTTC.

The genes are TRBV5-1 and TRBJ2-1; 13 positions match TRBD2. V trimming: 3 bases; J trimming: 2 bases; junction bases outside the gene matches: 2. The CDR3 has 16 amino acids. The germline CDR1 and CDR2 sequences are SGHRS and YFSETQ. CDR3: CASSSTSGGTYNEQFF. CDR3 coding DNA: TGCGCCAGCAGCTCGACTAGCGGGGGGACCTACAATGAGCAGTTCTTC.

CDR3 amino acids: CASSGTLYNEQFF. The DNA for the CDR3 is TGTGCCTCATCCGGGACCCTCTACAATGAGCAGTTCTTC. The chain recombines TRBV28 with TRBJ2-1, with D perhaps assigned TRBD1 or TRBD2 (5 bases each). V lost 11 bases to trimming and J lost 3 bases, with 14 bases between them. Germline V gives CDR1 MDHEN, CDR2 SYDVKM. The CDR3 sequence is 13 residues long.

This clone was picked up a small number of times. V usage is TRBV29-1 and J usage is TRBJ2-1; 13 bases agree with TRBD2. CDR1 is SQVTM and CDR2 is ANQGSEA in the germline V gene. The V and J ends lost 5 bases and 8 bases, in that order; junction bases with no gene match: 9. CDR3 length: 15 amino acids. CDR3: CSVTLGLAGVDEQFF. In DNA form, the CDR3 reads TGCAGCGTTACACTCGGACTAGCGGGAGTCGATGAGCAGTTCTTC.

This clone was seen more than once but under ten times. The DNA for the CDR3 is TGCGCCAGCAGCTTGTCACTAGTGCTCAACGAGCAGTACTTC. This codes for CASSLSLVLNEQYF. This chain connects TRBV5-1 to TRBJ2-7; maybe TRBD2 (5 bases). The CDR3 is 14 residues long. Germline V gene sequence: CDR1 SGHRS, CDR2 YFSETQ. Trimming shortened V by 1 base and J by 5 bases, and 13 bases separated the two germline ends.

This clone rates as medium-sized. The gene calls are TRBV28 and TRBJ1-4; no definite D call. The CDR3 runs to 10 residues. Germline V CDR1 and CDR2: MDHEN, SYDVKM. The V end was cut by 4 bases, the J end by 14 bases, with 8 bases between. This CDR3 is CASSSLTLFF. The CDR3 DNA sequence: TGTGCCAGCAGTTCCCTGACTCTGTTTTTT.

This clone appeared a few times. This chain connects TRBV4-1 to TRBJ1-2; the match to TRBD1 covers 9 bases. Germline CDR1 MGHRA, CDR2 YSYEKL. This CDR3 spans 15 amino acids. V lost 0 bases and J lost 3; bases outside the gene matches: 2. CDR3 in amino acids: CASSQDGQGYYGYTF. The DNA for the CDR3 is TGCGCCAGCAGCCAAGACGGACAGGGGTACTATGGCTACACCTTC.